Listed below are T cell receptor beta chains from one sample, sequenced in a study of blood T cell repertoires in COVID-19. This table comes from immunoSEQ multiplex PCR, and its TCRdb copy is limited to in-frame clones, with some not included. The repertoire holds 150,000 to 200,000 clones, with 65% to 90% as singletons. The material sequenced was peripheral blood. These TCRs come from a man aged 55 to 70 with acute or convalescent COVID-19. The CDR3 runs from the conserved cysteine through the conserved F or W. The D gene is left open where the match is weak. Rows may omit the clone size; those that give it use once, few, many or a size class.

CDR3nt	CDR3aa	abundance	d_gene	v_gene	j_gene
TGTGCCAGCAGTGGGAGGCAGCATTTCGTCTATGGCTACACCTTC	CASSGRQHFVYGYTF	NA	NA	TRBV6-2/TRBV6-3	TRBJ1-2
TGTGCCAGCAGCTCGGAGGGCCGCGGCACTGAAGCTTTCTTT	CASSSEGRGTEAFF	NA	NA	TRBV5-4	TRBJ1-1
TGTGCCAGCAGCTTATGGGACAGGGGAAACAATGAGCAGTTCTTC	CASSLWDRGNNEQFF	NA	TRBD1	TRBV7-3	TRBJ2-1
TGTGCCAGCGGAGGACAGGGTAACACTGAAGCTTTCTTT	CASGGQGNTEAFF	NA	TRBD1	TRBV2	TRBJ1-1
TGTGCCAGCAGTGAAGCGGCGGCTCGATATGGCTACACCTTC	CASSEAAARYGYTF	NA	NA	TRBV6-1	TRBJ1-2
TGTGCCAGCAGTTACCGTGGTAGCGGGAGAGCGAATGAGCAGTTCTTC	CASSYRGSGRANEQFF	NA	TRBD2	TRBV6-6	TRBJ2-1
TGTGCCAGCAGCTCGGGACTAGCGGACAATGAGCAGTTCTTC	CASSSGLADNEQFF	NA	TRBD2	TRBV7-2	TRBJ2-1
TGCAGCGTTGAGGGACTAGCGGGAGTCAATTACGAGCAGTACTTC	CSVEGLAGVNYEQYF	few	TRBD2	TRBV29-1	TRBJ2-7
TGTGCCAGTAGTATGGGTCGGAGAATCCGGGACAGGGTCTCGGGGGAGCTGTTTTTT	CASSMGRRIRDRVSGELFF	NA	TRBD1	TRBV19	TRBJ2-2
TGTGCCAGCACTCTAGAAGACAGGGACAATGAAAAACTGTTTTTT	CASTLEDRDNEKLFF	NA	TRBD1	TRBV2	TRBJ1-4
TGTGCCAGCAGTTTGGTGGGACAGGGGAACTACGAGCAGTACTTC	CASSLVGQGNYEQYF	NA	TRBD1	TRBV28	TRBJ2-7
TGTGCCAGCAGCTTATATCAGGGGAACACTGAAGCTTTCTTT	CASSLYQGNTEAFF	NA	NA	TRBV7-9	TRBJ1-1
TGTGCCAGCAGCTCGGGCTATAATTCACCCCTCCACTTT	CASSSGYNSPLHF	NA	NA	TRBV5-4	TRBJ1-6
TGTGCCAGCAGTGTACAGCTGAACACTGAAGCTTTCTTT	CASSVQLNTEAFF	NA	NA	TRBV6-2/TRBV6-3	TRBJ1-1
TGTGCCAGCCCCGACAGGGTGAGGGACACTGAAGCTTTCTTT	CASPDRVRDTEAFF	NA	TRBD1	TRBV5-8	TRBJ1-1
TGTGCCAGCTCAGACCTTGGGCGTATGAACACTGAAGCTTTCTTT	CASSDLGRMNTEAFF	NA	NA	TRBV18	TRBJ1-1
TGTGCCTGGAGTACAGGGTCAACCGGGGAGCTGTTTTTT	CAWSTGSTGELFF	NA	NA	TRBV30	TRBJ2-2
TGTGCCAGCAGCCAAGATAGCGGGGTCCCGGAGACCCAGTACTTC	CASSQDSGVPETQYF	NA	TRBD2	TRBV3-1/TRBV3-2	TRBJ2-5
TGTGCCAGCAGAAAGGAGACGAGAGGGGGGGACACCGGGGAGCTGTTTTTT	CASRKETRGGDTGELFF	NA	NA	TRBV9	TRBJ2-2
TGTGCCAGCAGCTTAACGGTGAATCAGCCCCAGCATTTT	CASSLTVNQPQHF	NA	NA	TRBV7-6	TRBJ1-5
TGTGCCAGCAGCGCCACAATCTCTGGAAACACCATATATTTT	CASSATISGNTIYF	NA	NA	TRBV9	TRBJ1-3
TGTGCCAGCAGCTTGAACATGGAGAATGGCTACACCTTC	CASSLNMENGYTF	NA	NA	TRBV5-4	TRBJ1-2
TGCGCCAGCAGCTGGGGACCCACAGGGAATAGGGAGACCCAGTACTTC	CASSWGPTGNRETQYF	NA	NA	TRBV5-1	TRBJ2-5
TGTGCCAGCAGCGTTCAAGGACAGAACTATGGCTACACCTTC	CASSVQGQNYGYTF	once	NA	TRBV9	TRBJ1-2
TGTGCCAGCAGCAACGATACAGGGGGCAATGGAAAGACCGGGGAGCTGTTTTTT	CASSNDTGGNGKTGELFF	NA	NA	TRBV21-1	TRBJ2-2
TGTGCCAGCAGCTTATTATCCCCGGGTTATCCTTTCTTT	CASSLLSPGYPFF	NA	NA	TRBV7-2	TRBJ1-1
TGTGCCAGCAGAGGACAGGCGGGCACTGAAGCTTTCTTT	CASRGQAGTEAFF	NA	TRBD1	TRBV27	TRBJ1-1
TGCGCCAGCAGCGTTGGGACATCTATCCGCCCTGGAAACACCATATATTTT	CASSVGTSIRPGNTIYF	NA	NA	TRBV5-1	TRBJ1-3
TGTGCCAGCAGGGGGGCAGGGTATTCACCCCTCCACTTT	CASRGAGYSPLHF	NA	NA	TRBV4-2	TRBJ1-6
TGCAGTGCTAGTACAGGGAATCTGCCCCAGCATTTT	CSASTGNLPQHF	NA	NA	TRBV20-1	TRBJ1-5
TGTGCCAGCAGCTTAGGGCTAGCGGGAGTCTTATTGGGCACAGATACGCAGTATTTT	CASSLGLAGVLLGTDTQYF	NA	TRBD2	TRBV7-2	TRBJ2-3
TGCGCCAGCTCAAAGGTCCAGGCGAGGAACACTGAAGCTTTCTTT	CASSKVQARNTEAFF	once	NA	TRBV10-2	TRBJ1-1
TGTGCCAGCAGCCGACTTCCTCAGGGTACTGGAAACACCATATATTTT	CASSRLPQGTGNTIYF	NA	NA	TRBV11-2	TRBJ1-3
TGCAGCGTTGGGGACAGCTACGAGCAGTACTTC	CSVGDSYEQYF	NA	TRBD1	TRBV29-1	TRBJ2-7
TGTGCCAGCAGAGCCCCTTGGGAGACCCAGTACTTC	CASRAPWETQYF	NA	NA	TRBV28	TRBJ2-5
TGCGCCAGCAGCTTGGCCCTCCCGGGACAGGGGACCTACAATGAGCAGTTCTTC	CASSLALPGQGTYNEQFF	NA	TRBD1	TRBV5-1	TRBJ2-1
TGTGCCAGCAGGCGGGGGTACAATGAGCAGTTCTTC	CASRRGYNEQFF	NA	TRBD2	TRBV6-5	TRBJ2-1
TGTGCCAGCAGATCATTTATCGGGGTCAATCAGCCCCAGCATTTT	CASRSFIGVNQPQHF	NA	NA	TRBV27	TRBJ1-5
TGTGCCAGCAGTCGAAGCGGTCAAGAGACCCAGTACTTC	CASSRSGQETQYF	NA	NA	TRBV6-5	TRBJ2-5
TGTGCCTGGAGTCGGGGGAACTTAAACGAGCAGTACTTC	CAWSRGNLNEQYF	NA	NA	TRBV30	TRBJ2-7
TGTGCCAGCGCCCCCTCGGGGTTGAGCACAGATACGCAGTATTTT	CASAPSGLSTDTQYF	NA	NA	TRBV6-5	TRBJ2-3
TGTGCCACCAGTGCAGGGATTTATTCACCCCTCCACTTT	CATSAGIYSPLHF	NA	NA	TRBV24-1	TRBJ1-6